This T cell receptor (beta chain) was identified in a study of type 1 regulatory T cells. Study background: T-allo10 is a Tr1-enriched, alloantigen-specific CD4 T cell product made in vitro.

Concerning this clonotype itself: Its specificity is unknown.

TCRdb re-analysed the reads in MiXCR, keeping a single row per CDR3 protein. The sample includes 12,000 to 15,000 distinct CDR3 sequences, roughly 15% of them seen just once. Deletions cut 6 bases from V and 0 bases from J, with 14 bases between. Germline CDR1 and CDR2: MNHEY and SMNVEV (reference sequence). The CDR3 loop spans 15 amino acids. The sequence was obtained from a human donor in good health. The rearrangement links TRBV27 to TRBJ2-5, with unresolved D. Sequenced material: cultured T cells, either the whole culture or a sorted T cell fraction (not recorded which). The CDR3 nucleotides read TGTGCCAGCAGCCGCTCTGACTCGTACCAAGAGACCCAGTACTTC. Translated, it gives CASSRSDSYQETQYF.